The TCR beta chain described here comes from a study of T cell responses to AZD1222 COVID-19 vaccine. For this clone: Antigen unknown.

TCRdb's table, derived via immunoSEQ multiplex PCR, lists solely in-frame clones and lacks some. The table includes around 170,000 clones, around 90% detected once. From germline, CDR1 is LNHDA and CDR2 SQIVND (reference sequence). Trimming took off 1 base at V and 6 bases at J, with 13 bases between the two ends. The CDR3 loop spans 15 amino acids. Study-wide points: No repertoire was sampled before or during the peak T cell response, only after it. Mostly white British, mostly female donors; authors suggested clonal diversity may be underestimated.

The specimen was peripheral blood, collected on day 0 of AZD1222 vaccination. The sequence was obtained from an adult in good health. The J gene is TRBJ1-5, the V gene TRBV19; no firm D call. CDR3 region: CASSIGREESQPQHF. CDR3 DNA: TGTGCCAGTAGTATAGGCCGGGAAGAGAGTCAGCCCCAGCATTTT.